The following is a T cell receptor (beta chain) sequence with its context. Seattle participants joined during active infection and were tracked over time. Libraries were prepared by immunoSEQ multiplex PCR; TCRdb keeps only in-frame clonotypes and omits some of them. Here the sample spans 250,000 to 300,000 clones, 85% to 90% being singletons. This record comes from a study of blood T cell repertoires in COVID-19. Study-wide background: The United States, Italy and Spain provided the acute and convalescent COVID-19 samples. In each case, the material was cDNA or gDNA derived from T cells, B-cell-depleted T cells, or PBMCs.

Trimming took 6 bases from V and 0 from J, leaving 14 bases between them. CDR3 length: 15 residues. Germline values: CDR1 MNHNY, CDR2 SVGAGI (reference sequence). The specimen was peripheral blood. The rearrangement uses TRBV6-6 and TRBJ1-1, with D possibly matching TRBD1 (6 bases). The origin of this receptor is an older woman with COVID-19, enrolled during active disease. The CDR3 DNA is TGTGCCAGCAGCGAGACGACAGGATTGAACACTGAAGCTTTCTTT. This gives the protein CASSETTGLNTEAFF.